Shown below are 23 T cell receptor beta chains from a single sample sequenced in a study of cytomegalovirus exposure and HLA in healthy donors. PCR was performed using 60 Vbeta and 13 Jbeta primers. Repertoires were generated with immunoSEQ multiplex PCR, while TCRdb's copy carries only in-frame clones and drops some. The sample comprises approximately 77,000 clones, 72% of which are singletons, and 4.9% rests with the top ten. Sequencing input: PBMCs. The receptors stem from a man aged 55-75 years in good health and CMV-seropositive.

The chain has TRBV6-5 and TRBJ2-3; D ambiguous. Trimming took 5 bases from V and 2 from J, leaving 11 bases between them. CDR1 is MNHEY, CDR2 SVGAGI, per germline. CDR3 length: 14 residues. The CDR3 region has the DNA TGTGCCAGCAGTGAGAGGCGGCCCACAGATACGCAGTATTTT. Translating gives CASSERRPTDTQYF.

This clone has more than one count but fewer than ten. The chain is built from TRBV6-5 and TRBJ1-1; unclear D gene. Germline CDR1 is MNHEY and CDR2 is SVGAGI. CDR3 size: 13 residues. Trimming pared 5 bases from V and 3 bases from J, leaving 10 bases between. CDR3 protein: CASSNRRDTEAFF. DNA of the CDR3: TGTGCCAGCAGTAACCGACGGGACACTGAAGCTTTCTTT.

This chain joins TRBV19 and TRBJ2-2; D perhaps matches TRBD1 (6 bases). The germline gives CDR1 LNHDA, CDR2 SQIVND (reference sequence). V was pared by 4 bases and J by 6 bases, with 12 bases between. This CDR3 has 14 residues. CDR3 loop: CASSKQGWSGELFF. CDR3 in DNA: TGTGCCAGTAGTAAACAGGGTTGGTCCGGGGAGCTGTTTTTT.

This rearrangement joins TRBV4-3 to TRBJ1-4, with D tentatively TRBD1 (5 bases). The CDR3 loop spans 13 amino acids. Germline lookup yields CDR1 LGHNA and CDR2 YSLEER. Trimming left V 3 bases short and J 4 bases short, with 6 bases between. As DNA, the CDR3 is TGCGCCAGCAGCCAGGACATTAATGAAAAACTGTTTTTT. It codes for CASSQDINEKLFF.

The rearrangement links TRBV5-6 to TRBJ1-2; perhaps TRBD1 as D (5 bases). The germline gives CDR1 SGHDT, CDR2 YYEEEE. Trimming removed 6 bases from V and 7 bases from J, with 13 bases in between. The CDR3 sequence is 12 residues long. CDR3: CASTVGGAGYTF. CDR3 coding DNA: TGTGCCAGCACCGTCGGAGGGGCTGGCTACACCTTC.

This chain joins TRBV19 and TRBJ1-2; TRBD1 is a possible D gene (5 bases). Germline loops: CDR1 LNHDA, CDR2 SQIVND (reference sequence). The CDR3 spans 15 residues. Deletions cut 0 bases from V and 2 bases from J, with 10 bases between. CDR3 residues: CASSIDGAGNYGYTF. The CDR3 coding sequence is TGTGCCAGTAGTATAGATGGCGCAGGGAACTATGGCTACACCTTC.

The sample holds a few counts of this clone. The rearrangement uses TRBV4-1 and TRBJ2-3, with 12 bases aligning to TRBD2. Germline CDR1 is MGHRA and CDR2 is YSYEKL. The CDR3 spans 18 residues. The junction had 9 bases not matched to a gene; V was cut back by 2 bases and J by 3 bases. As DNA, the CDR3 is TGCGCCAGCAGCCAAAAACTAGCGGGGGGCCTAGGAACAGATACGCAGTATTTT. It yields the protein CASSQKLAGGLGTDTQYF.

The V call is TRBV27, the J call TRBJ2-7; 8 bases are shared with TRBD1. The CDR3 runs to 14 residues. V dropped 6 bases and J dropped 2; count of bases not matched to a gene: 6. Germline CDR1 reads MNHEY; CDR2 reads SMNVEV (reference sequence). CDR3 in amino acids: CASSDRGRTYEQYF. The CDR3 coding sequence is TGTGCCAGCAGCGACAGGGGAAGGACCTACGAGCAGTACTTC.

The chain uses TRBV14 and TRBJ2-7; 8 positions match TRBD1. Germline V gene sequence: CDR1 SGHDN, CDR2 FVKESK. This CDR3 comprises 13 residues. V lost 3 bases and J lost 7; bases outside the gene matches: 5. The CDR3 DNA follows: TGTGCCAGCAGCCAGTTGCGGACAGGGGAGCAGTACTTC. Its translation: CASSQLRTGEQYF.

The V and J genes are TRBV28 and TRBJ1-2; 9 bases map to TRBD1. The length of the CDR3 is 15 residues. V lost 1 base, J lost 7 bases, and 7 bases stayed unmatched. The germline gives CDR1 MDHEN, CDR2 SYDVKM. CDR3 DNA sequence: TGTGCCAGCAGTTTATCTGGGACAGGGAAGTCTGGCTACACCTTC. It is translated as CASSLSGTGKSGYTF.

The rearrangement links TRBV11-3 to TRBJ2-1; 11 nucleotides agree with TRBD2. V lost 2 bases and J lost 4; bases outside the gene matches: 7. Per germline, CDR1 SGHNT and CDR2 YENEEA. The CDR3 spans 17 residues. The CDR3 DNA reads TGTGCCAGCAGCTTAAACTTTGGACTAGCGGGTTACAATGAGCAGTTCTTC. It encodes CASSLNFGLAGYNEQFF.

This clone was detected only a few times. The genes are TRBV4-2 and TRBJ2-2, with TRBD2 matching 10 bases. The V gene end was trimmed by 4 bases and the J gene end by 4 bases; junction bases not matched to a gene: 6. CDR1 is LGHNA, CDR2 YNFKEQ, per germline. The CDR3 is 16 residues long. The CDR3 region has the DNA TGTGCCAGCAGCCCCTTTAGCGGGAGGTCCACCGGGGAGCTGTTTTTT. Residues: CASSPFSGRSTGELFF.

The genes are TRBV10-3 and TRBJ1-4, with a weak D call TRBD1 (5 bases). The CDR3 spans 11 residues. Germline V CDR1 and CDR2: ENHRY, SYGVKD. The ends were cut back, 6 bases at V and 8 bases at J, with 7 bases in the middle. The CDR3 loop is CAISGGEKLFF. CDR3 DNA sequence: TGTGCCATCAGCGGGGGGGAAAAACTGTTTTTT.

The chain has TRBV9 and TRBJ1-2; TRBD1 agrees at 7 bases. In germline, CDR1 is SGDLS, CDR2 YYNGEE. The CDR3 covers 15 residues. With 3 bases clipped from V and 8 bases from J, the junction kept 13 bases outside the gene matches. CDR3 residues: CASSAAGIGGIGYTF. CDR3 nucleotides: TGTGCCAGCAGCGCCGCGGGTATAGGGGGCATCGGCTACACCTTC.

The chain links TRBV5-1 to TRBJ2-2, with 7 bases lining up with TRBD2. This CDR3 is 15 amino acids long. The V and J ends lost 4 bases and 3 bases, in that order; junction bases with no gene match: 6. Germline lookup yields CDR1 SGHRS and CDR2 YFSETQ. CDR3 sequence (DNA): TGCGCCAGCAGCCCCGGGACTACCGACACCGGGGAGCTGTTTTTT. Residues: CASSPGTTDTGELFF.

DNA for the CDR3: TGTGCCTCAACCCCAGGGGCAGGGGAGCGCAATGAGCAGTTCTTC. Translating gives CASTPGAGERNEQFF. This sequence joins TRBV30 and TRBJ2-1, with D possibly TRBD1 on 6 matching bases. The ends were cut back, 7 bases at V and 6 bases at J, with 22 bases in the middle. The CDR3 runs to 15 residues. CDR1 is GTSNPN and CDR2 is SVGIG in the germline V gene (reference sequence).

The chain uses TRBV7-2 and TRBJ2-5, with D possibly matching TRBD2 (5 bases). Trimming removed 1 base at V and 5 bases at J, with 14 bases between. This CDR3 has 15 residues. Germline CDR1 is SGHTA and CDR2 is FQGNSA. This CDR3 reads CASSLESGRRETQYF. The CDR3, as DNA: TGTGCCAGCAGCTTAGAGAGCGGCCGGCGGGAGACCCAGTACTTC.

The gene calls are TRBV5-1 and TRBJ2-3, with a weak D call TRBD2 (5 bases). The CDR3 is 14 amino acids. V lost 4 bases and J 3 bases, leaving 12 bases between the germline ends. Looked up from germline, CDR1 is SGHRS and CDR2 is YFSETQ. CDR3 region: CASSIMGGTDTQYF. The CDR3 DNA sequence: TGCGCCAGCAGCATAATGGGCGGGACAGATACGCAGTATTTT.

This chain joins TRBV27 and TRBJ2-7; TRBD1 is a possible D gene (5 bases). Germline CDR1 reads MNHEY; CDR2 reads SMNVEV (reference sequence). Trimming stripped 2 bases from V and 0 bases from J, with 8 bases between. The CDR3 has 14 amino acids. The CDR3 DNA reads as TGTGCCAGCAGTTTAGGGGCCAACTCCTACGAGCAGTACTTC. This translates into CASSLGANSYEQYF.

CDR3 residues: CASIPLSLAGGFKSYEQFF. CDR3 DNA: TGTGCCAGTATTCCACTTTCGCTAGCGGGAGGGTTTAAGTCTTATGAGCAGTTCTTC. V is TRBV28 and J is TRBJ2-1; 12 bases agree with TRBD2. V shed 9 bases and J 8 bases; nucleotides not matched to a gene: 23. Germline V gives CDR1 MDHEN, CDR2 SYDVKM. The CDR3 consists of 19 residues. The whole variable domain, remainder taken from reference TRBV28 and TRBJ2-1, is DVKVTQSSRYLVKRTGEKVFLECVQDMDHENMFWYRQDPGLGLRLIYFSYDVKMKEKGDIPEGYSVSREKKERFSLILESASTNQTSMYLCASIPLSLAGGFKSYEQFFGPGTRLTVL.

The chain recombines TRBV7-8 with TRBJ1-6, with a tentative D call TRBD1 (5 bases). Germline V gene lookup returns CDR1 SGHVS and CDR2 FQNEAQ. Trimming removed 5 bases at V and 10 bases at J, with 18 bases between. The CDR3 totals 15 residues. The CDR3 here is CASSPNRQGVSPLHF. CDR3 nucleotides: TGTGCCAGCAGCCCCAACCGGCAGGGTGTGTCACCCCTCCACTTT.

This chain joins TRBV7-2 and TRBJ1-1; possibly TRBD1 for D (5 bases). The germline gives CDR1 SGHTA, CDR2 FQGNSA. V lost 5 bases to trimming and J lost 1 base, with 11 bases between them. This CDR3 is built from 14 residues. CDR3 loop: CASSPRRGNTEAFF. DNA of the CDR3: TGTGCCAGCAGCCCTCGAAGGGGGAACACTGAAGCTTTCTTT.

The table lists this clone with a few counts. This rearrangement joins TRBV10-2 to TRBJ1-4, with 9 bases identical to TRBD1. V lost 8 bases to trimming and J lost 8 bases; unmatched junction nucleotides: 6. The CDR3 runs 13 residues. Germline CDR1 is WSHSY and CDR2 is SAAADI. CDR3 nucleotides: TGCGCCAGCCAGGACAGGGGATCGGAAAAACTGTTTTTT. The encoded protein is CASQDRGSEKLFF.